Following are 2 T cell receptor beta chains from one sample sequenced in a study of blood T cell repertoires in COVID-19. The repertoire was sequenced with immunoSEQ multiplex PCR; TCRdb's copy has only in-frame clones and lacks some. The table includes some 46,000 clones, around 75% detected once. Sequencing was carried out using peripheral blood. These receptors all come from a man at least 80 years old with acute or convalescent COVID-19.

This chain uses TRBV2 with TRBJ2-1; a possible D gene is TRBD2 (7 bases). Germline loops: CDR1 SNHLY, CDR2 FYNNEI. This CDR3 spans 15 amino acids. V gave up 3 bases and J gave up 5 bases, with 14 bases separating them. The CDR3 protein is CASSEGGAGHNEQFF. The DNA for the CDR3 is TGTGCCAGCAGTGAGGGGGGGGCTGGGCACAATGAGCAGTTCTTC.

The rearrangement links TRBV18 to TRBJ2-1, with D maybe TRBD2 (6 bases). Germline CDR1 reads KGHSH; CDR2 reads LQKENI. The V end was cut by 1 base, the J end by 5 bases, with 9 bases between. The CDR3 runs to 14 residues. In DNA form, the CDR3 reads TGTGCCAGCTCACCACAACGGGGGAACAATGAGCAGTTCTTC. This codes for CASSPQRGNNEQFF.